This is a list of T cell receptor beta chains from one sample in a study of blood T cell repertoires in COVID-19. Profiled with immunoSEQ multiplex PCR; TCRdb holds only in-frame clones, not every one. The sample carries approximately 250,000 clones, around 84% recorded once. The sequenced sample was PBMCs or T cells enriched from blood (not recorded which). The receptors stem from a man aged 30 to 39 with acute COVID-19. The CDR3 runs from the conserved cysteine through the conserved F or W. Each record gives: clone size, J gene, D gene, V gene, CDR3 DNA, CDR3 protein. A D gene is named only where the DNA matches it firmly. Rows give clone size only sometimes, using once, few, many, or a class for an expanded clone.

>NA|TRBJ1-1|TRBD1|TRBV19
TGTGCCACCTCCGACAGGGCGAACACTGAAGCTTTCTTT
CATSDRANTEAFF
>NA|TRBJ2-2|TRBD2|TRBV14
TGTGCCAGCAGCCAAGCTCGACTAGCGGGAGGCACCGGGGAGCTGTTTTTT
CASSQARLAGGTGELFF
>NA|TRBJ2-3|NA|TRBV13
TGTGCCAGCAGCGCCCCAACTAGTAAAGCTAACACAGATACGCAGTATTTT
CASSAPTSKANTDTQYF
>NA|TRBJ2-1|TRBD2|TRBV3-1/TRBV3-2
TGTGCCAGCAGCCAAGAATGGGGTAGCGGGGCCTCCTACAATGAGCAGTTCTTC
CASSQEWGSGASYNEQFF
>NA|TRBJ2-2|NA|TRBV7-2
TGTGCCAGCAGCTTACCGAACTTAGCGCTAACCGGGGAGCTGTTTTTT
CASSLPNLALTGELFF
>NA|TRBJ2-2|TRBD2|TRBV10-3
TGTGCCATCAGGGGGACTAGCGGGGGGAACACCGGGGAGCTGTTTTTT
CAIRGTSGGNTGELFF
>NA|TRBJ1-6|NA|TRBV5-5
TGTGCCAGCAGCTTCCAACGGGAAATGAATAATTCACCCCTCCACTTT
CASSFQREMNNSPLHF
>NA|TRBJ1-3|NA|TRBV9
TGTGCCAGCAGCGTTAATGGAAACACCATATATTTT
CASSVNGNTIYF
>NA|TRBJ2-1|NA|TRBV3-1/TRBV3-2
TGTGCCAGCAGCCTTGGCCGGGTTCCCTACAATGAGCAGTTCTTC
CASSLGRVPYNEQFF
>NA|TRBJ2-1|TRBD2|TRBV19
TGTGCCAGTAGTCCAAACCTTCCTACTAGCGGGATCAACAATGAGCAGTTCTTC
CASSPNLPTSGINNEQFF
>once|TRBJ2-1|TRBD2|TRBV5-1
TGTGCCAGCAGCTTGGCTAGCGGGAGTAATGAGCAGTTCTTC
CASSLASGSNEQFF
>NA|TRBJ2-5|TRBD1|TRBV28
TGTGCCAGCAGTTTACCCCGGACAGGGCCGATGCCCCAGTACTTC
CASSLPRTGPMPQYF
>NA|TRBJ2-5|NA|TRBV6-5
TGTGCCAGCAAGTTCGGCAGGGGTGGGCAGGAGTACTTC
CASKFGRGGQEYF
>NA|TRBJ2-5|NA|TRBV7-9
TGTGCCAGCAGTTCTTATGAATCAGGGTTGGAGACCCAGTACTTC
CASSSYESGLETQYF
>NA|TRBJ1-1|TRBD1|TRBV10-3
TGTGCCATCAGTGTTGGGGGCTCGACAGGGATTAACACTGAAGCTTTCTTT
CAISVGGSTGINTEAFF
>once|TRBJ2-6|TRBD1|TRBV29-1
TGCAGCGCCGGGACAGGGGTCTCTGGGGCCAACGTCCTGACTTTC
CSAGTGVSGANVLTF
>NA|TRBJ2-2|NA|TRBV27
TGTGCCAGTTCTGGTCCGGCGCTAGCTGGAACCGGGGAGCTGTTTTTT
CASSGPALAGTGELFF
>NA|TRBJ2-3|NA|TRBV19
TGTGCCAGTAGTATGATCTCTAGCCTAGATACGCAGTATTTT
CASSMISSLDTQYF
>few|TRBJ1-4|TRBD1|TRBV6-6
TGTGCCAGCAGCCGACAGGGATCTAATGAAAAACTGTTTTTT
CASSRQGSNEKLFF
>few|TRBJ1-5|TRBD1|TRBV18
TGTGCCAGCTCGGACAGGCATGGTGGTCAGCCCCAGCATTTT
CASSDRHGGQPQHF
>few|TRBJ2-1|NA|TRBV6-4
TGTGCCAGCAGTGACTCGGCAGGGGGGAACAATGAGCAGTTCTTC
CASSDSAGGNNEQFF
>NA|TRBJ1-1|NA|TRBV9
TGTGCCAGCAGAGACATAAGGAACACTGAAGCTTTCTTT
CASRDIRNTEAFF
>NA|TRBJ1-1|NA|TRBV4-2
TGTGCCAGCAGCCAGACCATGGGGACAAACACTGAAGCTTTCTTT
CASSQTMGTNTEAFF
>NA|TRBJ2-5|TRBD2|TRBV5-6
TGTGCCAGCAGCTTGGCGGGACTAGCTGGAAGGTCAGAGACCCAGTACTTC
CASSLAGLAGRSETQYF
>NA|TRBJ2-5|TRBD1|TRBV28
TGTGCCAGCAAGGGTAGCTGGACAGGGGAATATTCCCAGTACTTC
CASKGSWTGEYSQYF
>NA|TRBJ1-5|NA|TRBV2
TGTGCCAGCAGTGAACGGGGGGAGGCAGGGTTAGGACCCCAGCATTTT
CASSERGEAGLGPQHF
>NA|TRBJ2-5|NA|TRBV7-2
TGTGCCAGCAGCTTAAGCGGAGCCGGGGAGACCCAGTACTTC
CASSLSGAGETQYF
>NA|TRBJ2-2|NA|TRBV7-8
TGTGCCAGCAGCTTAGGGCAGGGAACGAACACCGGGGAGCTGTTTTTT
CASSLGQGTNTGELFF
>NA|TRBJ1-3|TRBD1|TRBV6-5
TGTGCCAGCAGTTCGTGGACAGGCAGCTCTGGAAACACCATATATTTT
CASSSWTGSSGNTIYF
>NA|TRBJ1-6|TRBD1|TRBV5-6
TGTGCCAGCAGCCGGGGGCAGGGGGCTAATTCACCCCTCCACTTT
CASSRGQGANSPLHF
>NA|TRBJ2-6|TRBD1|TRBV9
TGTGCCAGCAGCGCCGACAGGGGTGGGGCCAACGTCCTGACTTTC
CASSADRGGANVLTF
>NA|TRBJ2-6|NA|TRBV21-1
TGTGCCAGCAGCCCCAGTCCCGGGACTAGCGGGAGGAGCTCTGGGGCCAACGTCCTGACTTTC
CASSPSPGTSGRSSGANVLTF
>NA|TRBJ1-6|TRBD1|TRBV11-3
TGTGCCAGCAGCTCGAGGGGGGGACAGGGAGCGTCACCCCTCCACTTT
CASSSRGGQGASPLHF
>NA|TRBJ2-3|TRBD2|TRBV9
TGTGCCAGCAGCCCACAGCCTATCCGGGGGGAGGGGAGTGCAGATACGCAGTATTTT
CASSPQPIRGEGSADTQYF
>NA|TRBJ1-4|NA|TRBV2
TGTGCCAGCCACCGGACAGCTGAAAAACTGTTTTTT
CASHRTAEKLFF
>NA|TRBJ1-5|NA|TRBV19
TGTGCCAGTACTTCCAGGTTGGGTCTTAACACCTATAGCAATCAGCCCCAGCATTTT
CASTSRLGLNTYSNQPQHF
>once|TRBJ2-3|NA|TRBV7-2
TGTGCCAGCAGCTTAGTGGGACGGGGGGCAAACACAGATACGCAGTATTTT
CASSLVGRGANTDTQYF
>once|TRBJ1-4|TRBD1|TRBV19
TGTGCCAGTAGTATAGGCCGGGACAGCCATAATGAAAAACTGTTTTTT
CASSIGRDSHNEKLFF
>NA|TRBJ2-3|TRBD2|TRBV7-9
TGTGCCAGCAGCTTAGGCGGACTAGACACAGATACGCAGTATTTT
CASSLGGLDTDTQYF
>NA|TRBJ2-1|NA|TRBV7-2
TGTGCCAGCAGCTTAGCGGGAGCGGGCTCCTACAATGAGCAGTTCTTC
CASSLAGAGSYNEQFF
>NA|TRBJ1-5|TRBD1|TRBV27
TGTGCCAGCAGTCCGTCCGGCTCAGGGGGAATGCAGCCCCAGCATTTT
CASSPSGSGGMQPQHF
>NA|TRBJ2-1|TRBD2|TRBV5-4
TGTGCCAGCAGCCTGGGGACTAGCGGGAATTTCTTC
CASSLGTSGNFF
>NA|TRBJ1-1|NA|TRBV5-8
TGTGCCAGCAGCTTGGCAGCGACGGTGAACACTGAAGCTTTCTTT
CASSLAATVNTEAFF
>NA|TRBJ2-3|NA|TRBV7-2
TGTGCCAGCAGCATACAGGGATCCCGTAGCACAGATACGCAGTATTTT
CASSIQGSRSTDTQYF
>NA|TRBJ2-5|NA|TRBV23-1
TGCGCCAGCAGTCTGTTTTGGAGACAAGAGACCCAGTACTTC
CASSLFWRQETQYF
>NA|TRBJ2-1|TRBD1|TRBV19
TGTGCCAGTAGTAAAGGGGGCACCTACAATGAGCAGTTCTTC
CASSKGGTYNEQFF
>NA|TRBJ1-2|TRBD1|TRBV27
TGTGCCAGCAGTTTATCGAGACAGGGGTATGGCTACACCTTC
CASSLSRQGYGYTF
>NA|TRBJ2-3|NA|TRBV19
TGTGCCAGTAGTTCCTCGGGGGATACGCAGTATTTT
CASSSSGDTQYF
>NA|TRBJ2-1|NA|TRBV6-4
TGTGCCAGCGCCTCACAGGGTGCAGCAAACAATGAGCAGTTCTTC
CASASQGAANNEQFF
>NA|TRBJ1-1|NA|TRBV18
TGTGCCAGCTCACCAAAGGGGACACGGAACACTGAAGCTTTCTTT
CASSPKGTRNTEAFF
>NA|TRBJ1-3|TRBD1|TRBV7-3
TGTGCCAGCAGCTTACCCTGGACAGGGCCCGGAAACACCATATATTTT
CASSLPWTGPGNTIYF
>NA|TRBJ1-1|NA|TRBV4-1
TGCGCCAGCAGCCGGGGGGTAGAAACTGAAGCTTTCTTT
CASSRGVETEAFF
>once|TRBJ2-2|NA|TRBV30
TGTGCCTGGAGTGACAATGGCGGGGAGCTGTTTTTT
CAWSDNGGELFF
>once|TRBJ1-1|NA|TRBV6-5
TGTGCCAGCAGTTACTCTCGGATAGACAGCGGGACTGAAGCTTTCTTT
CASSYSRIDSGTEAFF
>NA|TRBJ2-1|NA|TRBV18
TGTGCCAGCTCACCGGAGTTCAGAGACTACAATGAGCAGTTCTTC
CASSPEFRDYNEQFF
>NA|TRBJ2-4|NA|TRBV3-1/TRBV3-2
TGTGCCAGCAGGGGGGGAAACATTCAGTACTTC
CASRGGNIQYF